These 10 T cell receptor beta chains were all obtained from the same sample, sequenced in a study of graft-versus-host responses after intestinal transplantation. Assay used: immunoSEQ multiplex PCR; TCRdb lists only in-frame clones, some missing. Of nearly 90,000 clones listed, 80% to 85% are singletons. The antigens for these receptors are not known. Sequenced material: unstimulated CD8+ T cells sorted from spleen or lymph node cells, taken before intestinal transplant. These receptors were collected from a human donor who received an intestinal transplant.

CDR3 bases: TGTGCCAGCAGTTTCTCGACTAGCGGTGGAATCGGGGAGCTGTTTTTT. Protein product: CASSFSTSGGIGELFF. This chain connects TRBV28 to TRBJ2-2; 9 bases agree with TRBD2. CDR1 and CDR2 from the germline V gene are MDHEN and SYDVKM. CDR3 length equals 16 residues. The V segment lost 3 bases and the J segment 7 bases; nucleotides outside the gene matches: 9. Supplemented by reference TRBV28 and TRBJ2-2, the full variable domain reads DVKVTQSSRYLVKRTGEKVFLECVQDMDHENMFWYRQDPGLGLRLIYFSYDVKMKEKGDIPEGYSVSREKKERFSLILESASTNQTSMYLCASSFSTSGGIGELFFGEGSRLTVL.

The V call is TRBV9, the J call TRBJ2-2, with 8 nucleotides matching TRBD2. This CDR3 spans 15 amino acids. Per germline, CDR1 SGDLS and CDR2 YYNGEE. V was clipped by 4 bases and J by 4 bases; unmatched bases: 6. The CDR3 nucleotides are TGTGCCAGCAGCCTTAGCGGGGCCCCCACCGGGGAGCTGTTTTTT. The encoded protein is CASSLSGAPTGELFF.

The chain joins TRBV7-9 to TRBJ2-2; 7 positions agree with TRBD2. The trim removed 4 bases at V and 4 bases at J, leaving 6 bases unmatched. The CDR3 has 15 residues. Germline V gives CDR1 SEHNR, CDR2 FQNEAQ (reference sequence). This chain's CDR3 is CASSWGREFTGELFF. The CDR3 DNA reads TGTGCCAGCAGCTGGGGGAGGGAGTTCACCGGGGAGCTGTTTTTT.

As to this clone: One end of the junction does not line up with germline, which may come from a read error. The CDR3 sequence: CASSPDSSGSEDF. As DNA, the CDR3 is TGTGCCAGCTCACCAGATAGCAGCGGGAGTGAGGATTTT. The V gene is TRBV18, the J gene TRBJ2-3, with 8 bases matching TRBD2. Germline lookup yields CDR1 KGHSH and CDR2 LQKENI. The CDR3 consists of 13 residues.

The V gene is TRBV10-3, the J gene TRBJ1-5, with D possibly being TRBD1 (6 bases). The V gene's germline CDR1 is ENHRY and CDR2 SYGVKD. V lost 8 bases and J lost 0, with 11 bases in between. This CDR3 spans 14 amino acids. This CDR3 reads CAIGGLYSNQPQHF. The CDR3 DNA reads TGTGCCATCGGGGGGCTTTATAGCAATCAGCCCCAGCATTTT.

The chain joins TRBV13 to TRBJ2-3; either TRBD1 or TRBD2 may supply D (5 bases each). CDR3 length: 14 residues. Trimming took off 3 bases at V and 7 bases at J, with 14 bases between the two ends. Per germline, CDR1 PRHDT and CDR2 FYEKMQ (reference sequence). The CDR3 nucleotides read TGTGCCAGCAGCTTTCTCCTCGGGGCTCATACGCAGTATTTT. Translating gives CASSFLLGAHTQYF.

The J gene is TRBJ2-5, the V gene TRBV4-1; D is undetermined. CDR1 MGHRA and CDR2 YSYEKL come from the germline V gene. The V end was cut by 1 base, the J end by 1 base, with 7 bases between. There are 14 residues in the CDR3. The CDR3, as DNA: TGCGCCAGCAGCCAAGTAGTAGCCCAAGAGACCCAGTACTTC. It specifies CASSQVVAQETQYF.

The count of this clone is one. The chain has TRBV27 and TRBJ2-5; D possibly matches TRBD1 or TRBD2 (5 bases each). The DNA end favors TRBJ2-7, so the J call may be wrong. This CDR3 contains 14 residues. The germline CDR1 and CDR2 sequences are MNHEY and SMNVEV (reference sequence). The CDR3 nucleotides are TGTGCCAGCAGTTTTGCCGGGGCAGGCTACGAGCAGTACTTC. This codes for CASSFAGAGYEQYF.

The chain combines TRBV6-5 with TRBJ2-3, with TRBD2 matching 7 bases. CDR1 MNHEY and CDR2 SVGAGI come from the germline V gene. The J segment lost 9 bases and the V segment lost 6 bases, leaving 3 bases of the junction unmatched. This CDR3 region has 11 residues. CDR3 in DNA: TGTGCCAGCAGCCCGGGGGGAACGCAGTATTTT. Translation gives CASSPGGTQYF.

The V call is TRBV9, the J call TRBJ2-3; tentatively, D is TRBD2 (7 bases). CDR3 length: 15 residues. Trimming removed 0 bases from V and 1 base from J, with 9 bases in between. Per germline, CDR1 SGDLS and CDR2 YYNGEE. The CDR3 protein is CASSVGGGGTDTQYF. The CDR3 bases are TGTGCCAGCAGCGTAGGAGGGGGGGGCACAGATACGCAGTATTTT.